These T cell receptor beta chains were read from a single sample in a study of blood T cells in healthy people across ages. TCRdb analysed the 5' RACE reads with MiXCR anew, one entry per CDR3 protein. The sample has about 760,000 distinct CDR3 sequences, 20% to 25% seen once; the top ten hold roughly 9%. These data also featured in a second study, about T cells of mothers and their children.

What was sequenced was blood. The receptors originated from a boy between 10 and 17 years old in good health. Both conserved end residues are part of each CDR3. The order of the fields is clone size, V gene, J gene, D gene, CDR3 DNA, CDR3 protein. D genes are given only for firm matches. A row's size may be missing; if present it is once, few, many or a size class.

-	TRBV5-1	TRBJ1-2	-	TGCGCCAGCAGCTTGGACTCCCGTGGCTACACCTTC	CASSLDSRGYTF
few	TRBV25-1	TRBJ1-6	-	TGTGCCAGCAGTGAATATGGTGACTATAATTCACCCCTCCACTTT	CASSEYGDYNSPLHF
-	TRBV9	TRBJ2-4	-	TGTGCCAGCAGCCCCCAGAGAACGGGGGGCGATGACAAAAACATTCAGTACTTC	CASSPQRTGGDDKNIQYF
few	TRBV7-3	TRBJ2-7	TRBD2	TGTGCCAGCAGCTTATGGCCGGGAGGGACCTACGAGCAGTACTTC	CASSLWPGGTYEQYF
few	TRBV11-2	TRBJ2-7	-	TGTGCCAGCAGCTCATCCAGCGCGGTGGACTACGAGCAGTACTTC	CASSSSSAVDYEQYF
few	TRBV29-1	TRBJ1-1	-	TGCAGCGTTGCGAAGGGGCCAGGGACTGAAGCTTTCTTT	CSVAKGPGTEAFF
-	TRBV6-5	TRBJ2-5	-	TGTGCCAGCAGTTACTCTTACGATCTTTTAGAGACCCAGTACTTC	CASSYSYDLLETQYF
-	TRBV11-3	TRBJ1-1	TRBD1	TGTGCCAGCAGCGGCCCGGGACAGGGTGTTCCTGAAGCTTTCTTT	CASSGPGQGVPEAFF
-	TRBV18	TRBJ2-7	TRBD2	TGTGCCAGCTCACCAGGTAGTAGCGGGACCTACGAGCAGTACTTC	CASSPGSSGTYEQYF
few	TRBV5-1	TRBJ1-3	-	TGCGCCAGCAGCTTGGAGTTGGATGGAAACACCATATATTTT	CASSLELDGNTIYF
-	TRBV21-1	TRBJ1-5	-	TGTGCCACAGTCGGGGATGGCCAGCCCCAGCATTTT	CATVGDGQPQHF
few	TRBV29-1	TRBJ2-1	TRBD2	TGCAGCACCCTAGGGACTAGCGGCTCCTACAATGAGCAGTTCTTC	CSTLGTSGSYNEQFF
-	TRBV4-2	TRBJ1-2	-	TGTACCAGCAGCCAACCGACGTACTATGGCTACACCTTC	CTSSQPTYYGYTF
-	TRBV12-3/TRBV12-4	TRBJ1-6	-	TGTGCCAGCAGCCCTGACCCGACCGGGATTTCACCCCTCCACTTT	CASSPDPTGISPLHF
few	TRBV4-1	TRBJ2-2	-	TGCGCCAGCAGCCTATATCTTGGGCCCGGGGAGCTGTTTTTT	CASSLYLGPGELFF
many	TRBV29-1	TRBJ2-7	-	TGCAGCGTTACCCACCGGGACCGACCCTACGAGCAGTACTTC	CSVTHRDRPYEQYF
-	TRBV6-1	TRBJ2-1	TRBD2	TGTGCCAGCAGCCCCCTGCGGGGGGGCAGTGGGAATGAGCAGTTCTTC	CASSPLRGGSGNEQFF
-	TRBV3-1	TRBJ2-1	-	TGTGCCAGCAGCCCCGAGGGGGAGTCCTACGATGAGCAGTTCTTC	CASSPEGESYDEQFF
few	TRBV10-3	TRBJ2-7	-	TGTGCCATCAGCCTAGGACAGACCTACGAGCAGTACTTC	CAISLGQTYEQYF
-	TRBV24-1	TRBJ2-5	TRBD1	TGTGCCACCAGTGATCCCGGACAGGGATTGGAGACCCAGTACTTC	CATSDPGQGLETQYF
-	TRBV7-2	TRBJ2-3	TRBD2	TGTGCCAGCAGCTTCAGCGGTAGCGGGGGGGCGGCAGATACGCAGTATTTT	CASSFSGSGGAADTQYF
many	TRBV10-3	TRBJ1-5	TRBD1	TGTGCCATCACTGAGGGGGCAGGACAGCCCCAGCATTTT	CAITEGAGQPQHF
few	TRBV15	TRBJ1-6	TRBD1	TGTGCCACCAGCAGAGGAGGACAGGGGAATTCACCCCTCCACTTT	CATSRGGQGNSPLHF
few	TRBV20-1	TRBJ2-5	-	TGCAGTCCACAAGGGGAGACCCAGTACTTC	CSPQGETQYF
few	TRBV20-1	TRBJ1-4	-	TGCAGTGCTAGAGATCTCCGGGGACTCGCAACTAATGAAAAACTGTTTTTT	CSARDLRGLATNEKLFF
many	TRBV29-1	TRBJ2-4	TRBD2	TGCAGCGTTGTGACTAGCGGGAAAGAGAATCCCAAAAACATTCAGTACTTC	CSVVTSGKENPKNIQYF
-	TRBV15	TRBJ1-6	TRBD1	TGTGCCATTACACAGGGGGCATTAGATAATTCACCCCTCCACTTT	CAITQGALDNSPLHF
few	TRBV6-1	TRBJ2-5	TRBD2	TGTGCCAGCAGGGGGCTAGCGGGGGGGTTAGAGACCCAGTACTTC	CASRGLAGGLETQYF
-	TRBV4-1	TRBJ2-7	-	TGCGCCAGCAGCCGCGTATCGGGAGACGTTTACGAGCAGTACTTC	CASSRVSGDVYEQYF
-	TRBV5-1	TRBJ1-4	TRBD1	TGCGCCAGCAGCCGCGGGACAGCTAATGAAAAACTGTTTTTT	CASSRGTANEKLFF
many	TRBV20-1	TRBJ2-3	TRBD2	TGCAGTGCTAGAGGGACTAGCGGGGGGCCGGATACGCAGTATTTT	CSARGTSGGPDTQYF
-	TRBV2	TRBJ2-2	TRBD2	TGTGCCAGCAGGGGGCAGGGGTCAAAACCGGGACTAGCAACGACCGGGGAGCTGTTTTTT	CASRGQGSKPGLATTGELFF